This T cell receptor beta chain was profiled in a study of quantifying T cell responses using KT2 cells. Looking at the study overall: cDNA was made from DNase-treated RNA using alpha and beta constant primers.

The cDNA 3' end received a ligated oligonucleotide with a UMI. First-round PCR used 4 cycles and beta primers RC1.1 and RC1.2 covering TRBC1 and TRBC2. TCRdb analysed the UMI-ligation and nested PCR reads with MiXCR anew, one entry per CDR3 protein. This sample has 40,000 to 50,000 distinct CDR3 sequences, with approximately 15% found just once. This CDR3 spans 15 amino acids. Germline-derived CDR1 and CDR2 are KGHSY and FQNENV. The V gene end was trimmed by 6 bases and the J gene end by 7 bases; junction bases not matched to a gene: 9. Unfractionated PBMC were spiked with known numbers of KT2 clone cells.

The sample taken for sequencing was PBMCs spiked with cells of the T cell clone KT2. The clonotype originates from a human donor. V and J are TRBV16 and TRBJ1-5, with TRBD1 matching 10 bases. CDR3 nucleotide sequence: TGTGCCAGCAGACACGACAGGGGGCTTCGGCAGCCCCAGCATTTT. This codes for CASRHDRGLRQPQHF. The complete variable domain, with remaining parts taken from reference TRBV16 and TRBJ1-5, reads GEEVAQTPKHLVRGEGQKAKLYCAPIKGHSYVFWYQQVLKNEFKFLISFQNENVFDETGMPKERFSAKCLPNSPCSLEIQATKLEDSAVYFCASRHDRGLRQPQHFGDGTRLSIL.